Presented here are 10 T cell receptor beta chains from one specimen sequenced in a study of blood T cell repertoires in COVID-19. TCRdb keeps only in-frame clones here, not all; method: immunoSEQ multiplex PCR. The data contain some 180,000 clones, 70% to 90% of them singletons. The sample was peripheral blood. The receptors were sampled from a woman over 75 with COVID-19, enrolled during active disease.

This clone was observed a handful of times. As DNA, the CDR3 is TGTGCCAGCAGCCCATTCGGAGTCTACGAGCAGTACTTC. Protein product: CASSPFGVYEQYF. The chain carries TRBV14 and TRBJ2-7, with D unclear. The ends were cut back, 4 bases at V and 3 bases at J, with 10 bases in the middle. CDR1 SGHDN and CDR2 FVKESK come from the germline V gene. The CDR3 spans 13 residues.

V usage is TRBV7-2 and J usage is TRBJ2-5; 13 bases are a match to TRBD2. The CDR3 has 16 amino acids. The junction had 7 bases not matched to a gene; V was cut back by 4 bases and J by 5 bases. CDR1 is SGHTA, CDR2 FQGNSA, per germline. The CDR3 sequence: CASSSQGTSGTETQYF. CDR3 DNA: TGTGCCAGCAGCTCCCAAGGGACTAGCGGGACGGAGACCCAGTACTTC.

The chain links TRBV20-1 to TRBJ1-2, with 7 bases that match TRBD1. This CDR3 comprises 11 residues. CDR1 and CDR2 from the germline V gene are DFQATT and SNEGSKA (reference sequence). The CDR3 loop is CSSTGSYGYTF. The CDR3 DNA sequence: TGCAGCTCGACAGGGAGCTATGGCTACACCTTC.

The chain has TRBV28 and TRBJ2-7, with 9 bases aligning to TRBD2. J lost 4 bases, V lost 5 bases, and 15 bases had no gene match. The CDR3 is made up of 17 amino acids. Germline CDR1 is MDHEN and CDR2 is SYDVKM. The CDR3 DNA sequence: TGTGCCAGCAGTGGTTCTTTGGGCGGGAGGGTCCATTACGAGCAGTACTTC. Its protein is CASSGSLGGRVHYEQYF.

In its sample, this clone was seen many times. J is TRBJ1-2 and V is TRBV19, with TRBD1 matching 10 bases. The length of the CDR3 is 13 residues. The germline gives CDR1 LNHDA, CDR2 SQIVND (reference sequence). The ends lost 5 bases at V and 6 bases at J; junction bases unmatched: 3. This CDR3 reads CASSWGTGDGYTF. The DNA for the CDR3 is TGTGCCAGTAGTTGGGGGACAGGGGATGGCTACACCTTC.

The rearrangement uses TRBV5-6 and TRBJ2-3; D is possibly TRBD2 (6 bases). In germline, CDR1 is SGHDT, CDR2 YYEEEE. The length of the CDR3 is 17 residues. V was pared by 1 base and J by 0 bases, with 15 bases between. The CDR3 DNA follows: TGTGCCAGCAGCTTGCTAGCGTCGCGACTGAGCACAGATACGCAGTATTTT. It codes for CASSLLASRLSTDTQYF.

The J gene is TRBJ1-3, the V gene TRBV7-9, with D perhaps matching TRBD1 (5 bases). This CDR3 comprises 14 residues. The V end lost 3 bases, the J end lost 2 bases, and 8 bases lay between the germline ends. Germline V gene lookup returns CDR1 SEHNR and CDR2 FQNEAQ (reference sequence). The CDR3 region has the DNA TGTGCCAGCAGCTTCAGACAGCCTGGAAACACCATATATTTT. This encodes CASSFRQPGNTIYF.

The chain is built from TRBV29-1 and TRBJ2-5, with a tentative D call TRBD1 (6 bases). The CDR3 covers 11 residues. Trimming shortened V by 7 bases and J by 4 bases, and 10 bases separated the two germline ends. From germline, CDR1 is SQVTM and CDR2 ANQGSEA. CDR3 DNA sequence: TGCAGCGGGACAGAATTAGAGACCCAGTACTTC. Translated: CSGTELETQYF.

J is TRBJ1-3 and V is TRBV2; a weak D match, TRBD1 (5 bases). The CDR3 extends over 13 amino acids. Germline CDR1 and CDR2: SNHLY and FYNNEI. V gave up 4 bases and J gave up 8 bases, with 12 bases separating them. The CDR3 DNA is TGTGCCAGCAGTGTGGGACTTTATGACACCATATATTTT. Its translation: CASSVGLYDTIYF.

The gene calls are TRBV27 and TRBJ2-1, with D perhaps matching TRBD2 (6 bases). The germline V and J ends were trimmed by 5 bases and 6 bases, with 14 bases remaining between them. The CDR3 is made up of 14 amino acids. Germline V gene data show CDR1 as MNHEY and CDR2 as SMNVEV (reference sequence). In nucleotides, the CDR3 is TGTGCCAGCAGTAAAGGGACTTTTGTCAATGAGCAGTTCTTC. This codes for CASSKGTFVNEQFF.